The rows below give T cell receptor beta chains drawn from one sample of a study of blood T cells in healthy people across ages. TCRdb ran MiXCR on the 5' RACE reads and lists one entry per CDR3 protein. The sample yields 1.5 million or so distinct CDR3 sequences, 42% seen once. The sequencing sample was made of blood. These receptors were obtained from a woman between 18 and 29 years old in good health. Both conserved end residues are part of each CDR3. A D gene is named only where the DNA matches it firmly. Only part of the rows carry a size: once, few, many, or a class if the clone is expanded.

cdr3_aa: CASSQLSGVGYNEQFF
cdr3_nt: TGTGCCAGCAGCCAACTTAGCGGGGTAGGATACAATGAGCAGTTCTTC
v_call: TRBV14
j_call: TRBJ2-1
d_call: TRBD2
clone_size: .

cdr3_aa: CASTLGDGDSNQPQHF
cdr3_nt: TGTGCCAGCACCCTGGGGGACGGGGATAGCAATCAGCCCCAGCATTTT
v_call: TRBV6-6
j_call: TRBJ1-5
d_call: .
clone_size: .

cdr3_aa: CAISVRNRQETQFF
cdr3_nt: TGTGCCATCAGTGTAAGGAATCGCCAAGAGACCCAGTTCTTC
v_call: TRBV10-3
j_call: TRBJ2-1
d_call: .
clone_size: .

cdr3_aa: CASSASPDMTDTQYF
cdr3_nt: TGTGCCAGCAGTGCTTCCCCTGACATGACAGATACGCAGTATTTT
v_call: TRBV6-1
j_call: TRBJ2-3
d_call: .
clone_size: .

cdr3_aa: CASSQVGRNNEQFF
cdr3_nt: TGCGCCAGCAGCCAGGTTGGGAGGAACAATGAGCAGTTCTTC
v_call: TRBV4-3
j_call: TRBJ2-1
d_call: .
clone_size: few

cdr3_aa: CASSSTSGGRWNEQFF
cdr3_nt: TGTGCCAGCAGCTCGACTAGCGGGGGCCGGTGGAATGAGCAGTTCTTC
v_call: TRBV7-9
j_call: TRBJ2-1
d_call: TRBD2
clone_size: many

cdr3_aa: CASALDGGREDGYTF
cdr3_nt: TGTGCCAGCGCCTTAGACGGGGGGCGCGAAGATGGCTACACCTTC
v_call: TRBV9
j_call: TRBJ1-2
d_call: .
clone_size: .

cdr3_aa: CASMGIRNSKETQYF
cdr3_nt: TGTGCCAGCATGGGAATCCGGAATAGTAAGGAGACCCAGTACTTC
v_call: TRBV2
j_call: TRBJ2-5
d_call: .
clone_size: .

cdr3_aa: CASSEAISSTQYF
cdr3_nt: TGTGCCAGCAGTGAAGCGATTAGTTCGACCCAGTACTTC
v_call: TRBV2
j_call: TRBJ2-5
d_call: .
clone_size: once

cdr3_aa: CASRKVSTADEQFF
cdr3_nt: TGTGCCAGCAGGAAGGTTTCCACGGCGGATGAGCAGTTCTTC
v_call: TRBV2
j_call: TRBJ2-1
d_call: .
clone_size: few

cdr3_aa: CASSQDLTRVPQHF
cdr3_nt: TGCGCCAGCAGCCAAGATTTAACTAGAGTGCCCCAGCATTTT
v_call: TRBV4-1
j_call: TRBJ1-5
d_call: .
clone_size: .

cdr3_aa: CASSISGQETQYF
cdr3_nt: TGTGCCAGCAGCATCTCAGGGCAAGAGACCCAGTACTTC
v_call: TRBV9
j_call: TRBJ2-5
d_call: .
clone_size: .

cdr3_aa: CASIRDRAEPQHF
cdr3_nt: TGTGCCAGCATTCGGGACAGGGCTGAGCCCCAGCATTTT
v_call: TRBV6-1
j_call: TRBJ1-5
d_call: TRBD1
clone_size: .

cdr3_aa: CASSSLAGDYEQFF
cdr3_nt: TGTGCCAGCAGCTCTTTAGCGGGGGATTATGAGCAGTTCTTC
v_call: TRBV7-9
j_call: TRBJ2-1
d_call: TRBD2
clone_size: few

cdr3_aa: CASSESPGGTEAFF
cdr3_nt: TGCGCCAGCAGTGAGAGTCCCGGAGGCACTGAAGCTTTCTTT
v_call: TRBV10-1
j_call: TRBJ1-1
d_call: .
clone_size: .

cdr3_aa: CASAGQGAYEQYF
cdr3_nt: TGTGCCAGCGCCGGACAGGGGGCCTACGAGCAGTACTTC
v_call: TRBV2
j_call: TRBJ2-7
d_call: TRBD1
clone_size: .

cdr3_aa: CTTGASGSIGVSEETQYF
cdr3_nt: TGTACCACCGGGGCTAGCGGGAGTATCGGGGTGTCAGAAGAGACCCAGTACTTC
v_call: TRBV28
j_call: TRBJ2-5
d_call: TRBD2
clone_size: .

cdr3_aa: CASSVGKGTNEQFF
cdr3_nt: TGTGCCAGCAGCGTAGGGAAGGGCACCAATGAGCAGTTCTTC
v_call: TRBV9
j_call: TRBJ2-1
d_call: .
clone_size: few